The 29 T cell receptor beta chains below come from one sample, sequenced in a study of cytomegalovirus exposure and HLA in healthy donors. The PCR made use of 60 Vbeta and 13 Jbeta primers. Method: immunoSEQ multiplex PCR; TCRdb's copy keeps in-frame clones and lacks some. The sample lists 210,000 or so clones; nearly 80% were seen once. Sequencing was done on a sample of PBMCs. All receptors come from a man aged 18 to 30 in good health and CMV-seronegative.

The rearrangement uses TRBV2 and TRBJ2-7; D is possibly TRBD1 (6 bases). V lost 6 bases to trimming and J lost 3 bases, with 12 bases between them. The CDR3 has 13 residues. The germline V gene encodes CDR1 SNHLY and CDR2 FYNNEI. The CDR3 nucleotides are TGTGCCAGCAGGCCGGGACATAACTACGAGCAGTACTTC. Translated: CASRPGHNYEQYF.

As to this clone: At one boundary the junction diverges from the germline segment, which might be a read error. The chain combines TRBV5-1 with TRBJ1-1; 9 bases are shared with TRBD1. The CDR3 covers 17 residues. CDR1 SGHRS and CDR2 YFSETQ come from the germline V gene. The chain's CDR3 is CASSLKQTGGAFTEASF. CDR3 DNA: TGCGCCAGCAGCTTGAAGCAAACAGGGGGCGCGTTCACTGAAGCTTCCTTT.

The chain employs TRBV7-9 and TRBJ1-3; 7 bases align to TRBD1. The germline gives CDR1 SEHNR, CDR2 FQNEAQ (reference sequence). The CDR3 runs to 18 residues. V trimming: 6 bases; J trimming: 0 bases; junction bases outside the gene matches: 14. The CDR3: CASRPTGTAFYSGNTIYF. The CDR3, as DNA: TGTGCCAGCAGACCAACCGGGACAGCCTTTTACTCTGGAAACACCATATATTTT.

The V call is TRBV9, the J call TRBJ2-3, with TRBD2 as a possible D gene (5 bases). The CDR3 is 15 amino acids. Trimming shortened V by 3 bases and J by 2 bases, and 13 bases separated the two germline ends. Germline assignment: CDR1 SGDLS and CDR2 YYNGEE. The CDR3 loop reads CASSARGFDTDTQYF. The DNA for the CDR3 is TGTGCCAGCAGCGCACGGGGATTCGACACAGATACGCAGTATTTT.

The J gene is TRBJ1-6, the V gene TRBV5-1; D unclear. V lost 3 bases and J lost 0, with 7 bases in between. The germline gives CDR1 SGHRS, CDR2 YFSETQ. This CDR3 comprises 15 residues. CDR3 coding DNA: TGCGCCAGCAGCTATACAAGCTCCTATAATTCACCCCTCCACTTT. Protein: CASSYTSSYNSPLHF.

This clone was counted only a few times. The chain recombines TRBV7-2 with TRBJ2-1; TRBD1 might be the D (5 bases). Trimming stripped 5 bases from V and 0 bases from J, with 8 bases between. The CDR3 length is 14 residues. The germline CDR1 and CDR2 sequences are SGHTA and FQGNSA. This CDR3 reads CASSPGHSYNEQFF. The CDR3 region has the DNA TGTGCCAGCAGCCCCGGACACTCCTACAATGAGCAGTTCTTC.

This clone was seen a few times. The CDR3 region is CASSLTGKLNQPQHF. DNA of the CDR3: TGTGCCAGCAGTTTGACAGGGAAACTTAATCAGCCCCAGCATTTT. The rearrangement links TRBV28 to TRBJ1-5; 7 bases line up with TRBD1. Germline loops: CDR1 MDHEN, CDR2 SYDVKM. This CDR3 is built from 15 residues. The V gene end was trimmed by 3 bases and the J gene end by 4 bases; junction bases not matched to a gene: 6.

Only one count was recorded for this clone. The V and J genes are TRBV10-3 and TRBJ2-7, with 11 bases identical to TRBD1. Trimming removed 6 bases from V and 0 bases from J; junction bases left unmatched: 4. CDR3 length: 15 amino acids. Germline V CDR1 and CDR2: ENHRY, SYGVKD. This chain's CDR3 is CAIRPGQGASYEQYF. The CDR3 region has the DNA TGTGCCATCAGGCCCGGACAGGGGGCCTCCTACGAGCAGTACTTC.

This chain uses TRBV29-1 with TRBJ2-1, with 11 bases matching TRBD2. Unmatched junction bases numbered 10, after V lost 6 bases and J lost 6 bases. The CDR3 has 15 residues. Germline lookup yields CDR1 SQVTM and CDR2 ANQGSEA. The CDR3 nucleotides are TGCAGCGTACACATAGCGGGGGGGCCGGTCAATGAGCAGTTCTTC. Translating it yields CSVHIAGGPVNEQFF.

This sequence joins TRBV18 and TRBJ2-2; 8 bases fit TRBD2. V shed 0 bases, J shed 3 bases, and the junction held 6 bases outside the gene matches. CDR1 and CDR2 (germline): KGHSH, LQKENI. The CDR3 has 17 residues. The CDR3 sequence is CASSPPGSGGDTGELFF. CDR3 DNA sequence: TGTGCCAGCTCACCACCTGGGAGCGGGGGAGACACCGGGGAGCTGTTTTTT.

The genes are TRBV28 and TRBJ1-1, with a tentative D call TRBD1 (5 bases). The CDR3 loop spans 13 amino acids. From germline, CDR1 is MDHEN and CDR2 SYDVKM. V was cut by 3 bases and J by 5 bases, with 10 bases left in between. The CDR3 nucleotides read TGTGCCAGCAGTTTTGGGGCTCAAACTGAAGCTTTCTTT. Its translation is CASSFGAQTEAFF.

The chain combines TRBV30 with TRBJ1-4; 8 nucleotides match TRBD1. The V gene's germline CDR1 is GTSNPN and CDR2 SVGIG (reference sequence). The ends lost 5 bases at V and 12 bases at J; junction bases unmatched: 14. This CDR3 has 14 residues. The CDR3 loop is CAWAPGGAVGELFF. The CDR3 DNA reads TGTGCCTGGGCACCAGGGGGCGCGGTTGGGGAACTGTTTTTT.

The CDR3 sequence is CASSSGQGQETQYF. DNA of the CDR3: TGTGCCAGCAGCTCCGGGCAGGGGCAAGAGACCCAGTACTTC. V is TRBV7-8 and J is TRBJ2-5, with TRBD1 as a possible D gene (6 bases). Trimming shortened V by 4 bases and J by 2 bases, and 11 bases separated the two germline ends. This CDR3 contains 14 residues. The V gene's germline CDR1 is SGHVS and CDR2 FQNEAQ.

The chain recombines TRBV2 with TRBJ2-7, with D maybe TRBD2 (6 bases). The CDR3 totals 14 residues. Per germline, CDR1 SNHLY and CDR2 FYNNEI. V was shortened by 6 bases and J by 2 bases, with 14 bases between the two germline ends. In DNA, the CDR3 is TGTGCCAGCAGGCGTCCGGGGGTGGCCTACGAGCAGTACTTC. Its protein product is CASRRPGVAYEQYF.

This rearrangement joins TRBV28 to TRBJ2-5; the match to TRBD2 covers 13 bases. V gave up 5 bases and J gave up 0 bases; unmatched junction bases: 9. In germline, CDR1 is MDHEN, CDR2 SYDVKM. This CDR3 contains 18 residues. CDR3 residues: CASSGGLAGPRYQETQYF. In nucleotides, the CDR3 is TGTGCCAGCAGTGGGGGACTAGCGGGACCGAGATACCAAGAGACCCAGTACTTC.

V gene TRBV28 combines with J gene TRBJ1-2; possible D gene TRBD1, 6 bases. Trimming took off 3 bases at V and 4 bases at J, with 15 bases between the two ends. This CDR3 comprises 15 residues. Germline CDR1 reads MDHEN; CDR2 reads SYDVKM. CDR3: CASSFEGRGSYGYTF. The CDR3 DNA reads as TGTGCCAGCAGTTTCGAGGGCAGGGGCAGCTATGGCTACACCTTC.

This clone was observed once. A read error may produce the germline difference seen at one junction end. The chain employs TRBV7-9 and TRBJ2-1; 11 bases are shared with TRBD2. Germline V gene lookup returns CDR1 SEHNR and CDR2 FQNEAQ (reference sequence). The CDR3 loop spans 14 amino acids. The CDR3 DNA sequence: TGTTCCAGCAGCCATGGACTAGCGGGTAATGAGCAGTTCTTC. It translates to CSSSHGLAGNEQFF. The complete variable domain, with remaining parts taken from reference TRBV7-9 and TRBJ2-1, reads DTGVSQNPRHKITKRGQNVTFRCDPISEHNRLYWYRQTLGQGPEFLTYFQNEAQLEKSRLLSDRFSAERPKGSFSTLEIQRTEQGDSAMYLCSSSHGLAGNEQFFGPGTRLTVL.

The J gene is TRBJ2-7, the V gene TRBV18; 15 bases align to TRBD2. Looked up from germline, CDR1 is KGHSH and CDR2 is LQKENI. This CDR3 region has 17 residues. Unmatched junction bases numbered 8, after V lost 2 bases and J lost 6 bases. CDR3 in amino acids: CASSPEESGLAGGEQYF. In DNA, the CDR3 is TGTGCCAGCTCACCAGAGGAGTCGGGACTAGCGGGAGGCGAGCAGTACTTC.

This clone has only a few counts. The rearrangement links TRBV6-1 to TRBJ2-5; TRBD2 matches at 11 bases. The CDR3 is 15 amino acids. Germline lookup yields CDR1 MNHNS and CDR2 SASEGT. V lost 2 bases and J lost 4; bases outside the gene matches: 3. CDR3 region: CASSEWGLAVETQYF. CDR3 in DNA: TGTGCCAGCAGTGAATGGGGACTAGCGGTAGAGACCCAGTACTTC.

The gene calls are TRBV11-3 and TRBJ2-7; tentative D call: TRBD2 (5 bases). V lost 5 bases, J lost 3 bases, and 17 bases lay in between. Germline loops: CDR1 SGHNT, CDR2 YENEEA. The CDR3 has 15 residues. The CDR3 coding sequence is TGTGCCAGCAGCCCGTTTGTGAGGGCGGGCTACGAGCAGTACTTC. Its translation is CASSPFVRAGYEQYF.

This rearrangement joins TRBV7-9 to TRBJ2-1; D is possibly TRBD1 (5 bases). V lost 2 bases to trimming and J lost 1 base, with 9 bases between them. Germline lookup yields CDR1 SEHNR and CDR2 FQNEAQ (reference sequence). CDR3 size: 15 residues. In DNA form, the CDR3 reads TGTGCCAGCAGCTTATCAGGGATGTCCTACAATGAGCAGTTCTTC. This encodes CASSLSGMSYNEQFF.

J is TRBJ2-7 and V is TRBV7-9; 8 positions match TRBD2. Per germline, CDR1 SEHNR and CDR2 FQNEAQ (reference sequence). J lost 5 bases, V lost 0 bases, and 3 bases had no gene match. CDR3 length equals 14 residues. The CDR3, as DNA: TGTGCCAGCAGCTTAGCGGGCGGGGGGCACGAGCAGTACTTC. It encodes CASSLAGGGHEQYF.

This clone was counted only a few times. The chain is built from TRBV5-1 and TRBJ1-5; 11 positions match TRBD1. The junction had 0 bases not matched to a gene; V was cut back by 0 bases and J by 1 base. This CDR3 region has 16 residues. The V gene's germline CDR1 is SGHRS and CDR2 YFSETQ. The CDR3 region has the DNA TGCGCCAGCAGCTTGGGGGACAGGGGGAGCAATCAGCCCCAGCATTTT. Protein: CASSLGDRGSNQPQHF.

The CDR3 nucleotides are TGTGCCAGCAGCCCCAGCGGTAAGAACACTGAAGCTTTCTTT. This gives the protein CASSPSGKNTEAFF. The gene calls are TRBV7-3 and TRBJ1-1; D is uncertain. Looked up from germline, CDR1 is SGHTA and CDR2 is FQGTGA. This CDR3 is built from 14 residues. The V gene lost 5 bases and the J gene lost 1 base, with 11 bases spanning the gap.

About this clone: The limits of the CDR3 on the DNA are not certain, so only TCRdb's listed CDR3 is given. The chain links TRBV5-1 to TRBJ2-2; TRBD2 is the table's D call, not checked against the DNA. The CDR3 spans 15 residues, counting both ends. Germline assignment: CDR1 SGHRS and CDR2 YFSETQ. The chain's CDR3 is CASSLWDAPHGSCFF.

This chain joins TRBV7-2 and TRBJ2-7, with TRBD2 matching over 7 bases. Trimming took 1 base from V and 0 from J; bases not matched to a gene: 3. This CDR3 is built from 15 residues. From germline, CDR1 is SGHTA and CDR2 FQGNSA. CDR3 DNA sequence: TGTGCCAGCAGCTTAGAGACTAGCAACTCCTACGAGCAGTACTTC. Translating it yields CASSLETSNSYEQYF.

This clone appeared a single time. In DNA form, the CDR3 reads TGCGCCAGCAGCTTGGTGGGGACAGGCACGCTCGAGCAGTACTTC. Its translation: CASSLVGTGTLEQYF. V usage is TRBV5-1 and J usage is TRBJ2-7; 8 bases fit TRBD1. Germline-derived CDR1 and CDR2 are SGHRS and YFSETQ. The CDR3 consists of 15 residues. Trimming removed 0 bases from V and 6 bases from J; junction bases left unmatched: 8.

This CDR3 is CASSLREDTEAFF. The CDR3 nucleotides read TGTGCCAGCAGCTTACGGGAGGACACTGAAGCTTTCTTT. The chain couples TRBV7-3 to TRBJ1-1; no clear D gene. The V gene's germline CDR1 is SGHTA and CDR2 FQGTGA. The CDR3 consists of 13 residues. The ends were cut back, 2 bases at V and 3 bases at J, with 7 bases in the middle.

The chain couples TRBV7-2 to TRBJ2-6; D is perhaps TRBD1 (5 bases). Trimming took 5 bases from V and 3 from J, leaving 20 bases between them. Germline V CDR1 and CDR2: SGHTA, FQGNSA. This CDR3 has 18 residues. CDR3 loop: CASSPKQVGQGGANVLTF. The CDR3 nucleotides are TGTGCCAGCAGCCCTAAACAAGTGGGTCAGGGTGGGGCCAACGTCCTGACTTTC.